This TCR beta chain derives from a study of CD8+ T cells in alopecia areata. Study summary: Affected scalp percentage determined the severity score of treated patients. Study-level results: Tofacitinib delivered significant drops in scalp clonality and in expanded CD8+ clones among the top 100.

Treatment denoted: oral pan-JAK inhibitor, 5-10 mg twice daily. J lost 1 base, V lost 1 base, and 5 bases had no gene match. This CDR3 region has 18 residues. CDR1 is SQVTM and CDR2 is ANQGSEA in the germline V gene. The authors extracted RNA and reverse transcribed it into cDNA as the sequencing template. Sequencing was performed with immunoSEQ multiplex PCR; in TCRdb, only in-frame clones are kept and a portion is missing. The data hold about 190,000 clones, with approximately 60% observed a single time. This clone was observed a few times. Its antigen remains unidentified. Material: CD4+ T cells sorted from blood, obtained at week 4, from a patient treated with tofacitinib. This clonotype was obtained from a human donor with alopecia areata. The chain combines TRBV29-1 with TRBJ2-6, with 12 bases aligning to TRBD1. The CDR3 coding sequence is TGCAGCGTTGAAGCCGGGACAGGGGGCCTTTCTGGGGCCAACGTCCTGACTTTC. It specifies CSVEAGTGGLSGANVLTF.